This T cell receptor beta chain was sequenced in a study of blood T cells in healthy people across ages. Study at large: Researchers report that template switching captured about one barcoded beta molecule per two T cells. Study-wide results and limits: Since the PBMCs were unsorted, naive and antigen-experienced cells could not be conclusively compared.

A sample-barcoded 5' primer and a J-beta primer mix were used in a second PCR of about 6 to 11 cycles. TCRdb re-called the 5' RACE reads with MiXCR, one entry per CDR3 protein. The table has about 1.7 million distinct CDR3 sequences, 28% seen once. This clonotype showed up many times. Its target is not known. Compared with germline, one end of the junction differs, possibly owing to a read error. The sample, approximately 10 milliliters of peripheral blood, was drawn from each donor. CDR1 is SGHRS, CDR2 YFSETQ, per germline. The CDR3 totals 14 residues. The rearrangement links TRBV5-1 to TRBJ1-5, with D possibly TRBD1 on 5 matching bases. Sequencing input: blood. The TCR was taken from a woman under 40 in good health. CDR3 amino acids: CASSFGGSNQPQHF. The CDR3 nucleotides are TGTGCCAGCAGCTTTGGGGGTAGCAATCAGCCCCAGCATTTT.